This passage covers 14 T cell receptor beta chains from one sample sequenced in a study of T cells in Graves' hyperthyroidism and ophthalmopathy. RNA transcripts gave rise to amplified TCR beta CDR3 regions. The HTBI primer set served for first-round RT-PCR of the TCR CDR3. TCRdb analysed the multiplex PCR reads with MiXCR anew, one entry per CDR3 protein. Here the sample spans a few hundred thousand distinct CDR3 sequences, roughly 15% being singletons. Sequenced: blood. Every receptor here comes from a woman aged 40 to 55 with Graves' ophthalmopathy.

This clonotype was picked up many times. At one of its ends the junction is not consistent with the germline gene, which may arise from a read error. The chain recombines TRBV10-3 with TRBJ2-7, with a possible D match to TRBD1 (6 bases). The CDR3 length is 13 residues. Germline CDR1 is ENHRY and CDR2 is SYGVKD. CDR3 amino acids: CAISEDRPYEQYF. As DNA, the CDR3 is TGTGCCATCAGTGAAGACAGGCCCTATGAGCAGTACTTC.

This clonotype was picked up a small number of times. This chain uses TRBV4-2 with TRBJ2-7, with 9 positions matching TRBD1. The CDR3 runs to 14 residues. Per the germline V gene, CDR1 is LGHNA and CDR2 is YNFKEQ. V shed 4 bases, J shed 4 bases, and the junction held 5 bases outside the gene matches. The CDR3 protein is CASSPRTGVYEQYF. In nucleotides, the CDR3 is TGTGCCAGCAGCCCACGGACAGGGGTATACGAGCAGTACTTC.

This clonotype was seen repeatedly, ten times or more. The genes are TRBV27 and TRBJ2-1; no clear D. The CDR3 has 14 amino acids. V was clipped by 3 bases and J by 9 bases, with 15 bases between them. Germline CDR1 is MNHEY and CDR2 is SMNVEV (reference sequence). Here the CDR3 DNA reads TGTGCCAGCAGTTTGAATCAGGTCAGCGCTGAGCAGTTCTTC. Protein: CASSLNQVSAEQFF.

The gene calls are TRBV20-1 and TRBJ2-3; 7 positions match TRBD1. The CDR3 length is 14 residues. Germline V gives CDR1 DFQATT, CDR2 SNEGSKA (reference sequence). The trim removed 4 bases at V and 9 bases at J, leaving 13 bases unmatched. The CDR3 reads CSANPGTALSTQYF. The CDR3 nucleotides are TGCAGTGCTAACCCCGGGACAGCCCTTTCAACGCAGTATTTT.

This clonotype was counted at least ten times. V is TRBV12-3 or TRBV12-4 and J is TRBJ2-1; D perhaps matches TRBD2 (5 bases). CDR3 length: 16 residues. V gave up 7 bases and J gave up 0 bases, with 16 bases separating them. The CDR3 sequence: CASTDTHTSSYNEQFF. CDR3 DNA sequence: TGTGCCAGCACCGATACTCACACTAGCTCCTACAATGAGCAGTTCTTC.

Many counts were recorded for this clonotype. The CDR3 DNA follows: TGTGCCAGCAGCTTAGATCGGGGTACAGATACGCAGTATTTT. It translates to CASSLDRGTDTQYF. The chain recombines TRBV11-3 with TRBJ2-3, with D perhaps TRBD2 (5 bases). V lost 0 bases to trimming and J lost 3 bases, with 7 bases between them. This CDR3 is 14 amino acids long. Germline V lookup: CDR1 SGHNT, CDR2 YENEEA.

This clonotype was recorded many times. The gene calls are TRBV7-9 and TRBJ2-7; D remains ambiguous. The CDR3 sequence is 14 residues long. Trimming removed 0 bases at V and 2 bases at J, with 8 bases between. The germline V gene has CDR1 SEHNR and CDR2 FQNEAQ (reference sequence). CDR3 amino acids: CASSLAGFPYEQYF. The CDR3 coding sequence is TGTGCCAGCAGCTTAGCAGGGTTCCCCTACGAGCAGTACTTC.

The chain employs TRBV19 and TRBJ1-1; D may be TRBD1 (5 bases). This CDR3 region has 13 residues. V was pared by 3 bases and J by 1 base, with 6 bases between. The germline gives CDR1 LNHDA, CDR2 SQIVND (reference sequence). CDR3 coding DNA: TGTGCCAGTAGTATGGGACGGAACACTGAAGCTTTCTTT. It specifies CASSMGRNTEAFF.

The CDR3 DNA sequence: TGTGCCAGCTCACCAAACTCCCAGGGGGGCAAAAACATTCAGTACTTC. Translated: CASSPNSQGGKNIQYF. The chain is built from TRBV18 and TRBJ2-4; perhaps TRBD1 as D (7 bases). The CDR3 loop spans 16 amino acids. Per the germline V gene, CDR1 is KGHSH and CDR2 is LQKENI. V was pared by 2 bases and J by 3 bases, with 14 bases between. The full variable domain, in which reference TRBV18 and TRBJ2-4 provide the parts outside the CDR3, is NAGVMQNPRHLVRRRGQEARLRCSPMKGHSHVYWYRQLPEEGLKFMVYLQKENIIDESGMPKERFSAEFPKEGPSILRIQQVVRGDSAAYFCASSPNSQGGKNIQYFGAGTRLSVL.

This clonotype was seen repeatedly, ten times or more. The chain couples TRBV12-3 or TRBV12-4 to TRBJ2-3, with 9 positions matching TRBD1. V dropped 6 bases and J dropped 4; count of bases not matched to a gene: 11. The CDR3 extends over 16 amino acids. The CDR3 loop reads CASRDAGTGFSDTQYF. CDR3 coding DNA: TGTGCCAGCAGAGACGCAGGGACAGGGTTCTCAGATACGCAGTATTTT.

This clonotype came up many times. The chain carries TRBV20-1 and TRBJ1-2; unclear D gene. CDR1 is DFQATT and CDR2 is SNEGSKA in the germline V gene (reference sequence). The CDR3 is 14 amino acids. V lost 5 bases to trimming and J lost 0 bases, with 13 bases between them. CDR3 nucleotides: TGCAGTGCTTATAGAACGGCGGCTAACTATGGCTACACCTTC. This sequence encodes CSAYRTAANYGYTF.

DNA for the CDR3: TGTGCCAGCAGTTACTCGGGGCATACCCAAGAGACCCAGTACTTC. As protein: CASSYSGHTQETQYF. The V call is TRBV6-5, the J call TRBJ2-5; possible D gene TRBD1, 5 bases. The CDR3 length is 15 residues. CDR1 and CDR2 from the germline V gene are MNHEY and SVGAGI. Trimming removed 0 bases from V and 1 base from J, with 9 bases in between.

The chain is built from TRBV11-2 and TRBJ1-6; D possibly corresponds to TRBD1 (6 bases). This CDR3 contains 14 residues. Looked up from germline, CDR1 is SGHAT and CDR2 is FQNNGV. V dropped 5 bases and J dropped 4 bases, with 9 bases sitting between them. The CDR3 loop is CASSHTGYNSPLHF. The DNA for the CDR3 is TGTGCCAGCAGCCATACAGGGTATAATTCACCCCTCCACTTT.

This clonotype showed up many times. The rearrangement uses TRBV6-1 and TRBJ2-1; possibly TRBD1 for D (5 bases). This CDR3 region has 14 residues. The germline V and J ends were trimmed by 4 bases and 3 bases, with 10 bases remaining between them. Per the germline V gene, CDR1 is MNHNS and CDR2 is SASEGT. The CDR3 region is CASSAGWVYNEQFF. Here the CDR3 DNA reads TGTGCCAGCAGTGCAGGGTGGGTCTACAATGAGCAGTTCTTC.